These 12 T cell receptor beta chains were sequenced from one sample in a study of blood T cell repertoires in COVID-19. The assay was immunoSEQ multiplex PCR, and TCRdb's table has in-frame clones only and misses some. Of roughly 120,000 clones in the sample, about 87% were seen once. The sequencing sample was made of peripheral blood. These receptor sequences come from a woman aged 45-65 years with acute or convalescent COVID-19.

This clone has a single count. The chain links TRBV27 to TRBJ1-5; unclear D gene. Germline V gene data show CDR1 as MNHEY and CDR2 as SMNVEV (reference sequence). Trimming cost V 3 bases and J 5 bases, with 8 bases left between them. CDR3 length equals 13 residues. CDR3 nucleotides: TGTGCCAGCAGTTTTGAGGTCCATCAGCCCCAGCATTTT. Protein: CASSFEVHQPQHF.

V is TRBV6-1 and J is TRBJ1-2, with 12 bases aligning to TRBD1. Germline loops: CDR1 MNHNS, CDR2 SASEGT. The CDR3 totals 18 residues. After removal of 3 bases from V and 5 bases from J, the junction contained 13 bases not matched to a gene. CDR3 residues: CASSDPEGTGGWNYGYTF. As DNA, the CDR3 is TGTGCCAGCAGTGACCCCGAGGGGACAGGGGGCTGGAATTATGGCTACACCTTC.

The CDR3 region has the DNA TGCAGCGTTCAGGAGGGGGCCGGCGGGGAGCTGTTTTTT. This codes for CSVQEGAGGELFF. This sequence joins TRBV29-1 and TRBJ2-2, with D tentatively TRBD1 (7 bases). The CDR3 extends over 13 amino acids. CDR1 is SQVTM, CDR2 ANQGSEA, per germline. Trimming took 5 bases from V and 7 from J, leaving 14 bases between them.

This rearrangement joins TRBV29-1 to TRBJ2-2; the match to TRBD1 covers 8 bases. The CDR3 runs to 16 residues. Looked up from germline, CDR1 is SQVTM and CDR2 is ANQGSEA. The junction had 14 bases not matched to a gene; V was cut back by 6 bases and J by 5 bases. The CDR3 reads CSVKDTGGRTTGELFF. The CDR3 DNA follows: TGCAGCGTAAAAGATACAGGGGGGCGGACTACCGGGGAGCTGTTTTTT.

The genes are TRBV7-2 and TRBJ2-1; TRBD2 aligns across 9 bases. The germline V gene encodes CDR1 SGHTA and CDR2 FQGNSA. After removal of 5 bases from V and 5 bases from J, the junction contained 7 bases not matched to a gene. The length of the CDR3 is 15 residues. The CDR3 DNA reads TGTGCCAGCAGCCAAAGCGGGGGGCTACACAATGAGCAGTTCTTC. As protein: CASSQSGGLHNEQFF.

This clone has a handful of counts. V and J are TRBV27 and TRBJ1-4, with TRBD1 matching 8 bases. Germline V gene data show CDR1 as MNHEY and CDR2 as SMNVEV (reference sequence). V lost 6 bases, J lost 3 bases, and 3 bases stayed unmatched. The CDR3 covers 14 residues. The CDR3 is CASSRQGSNEKLFF. In nucleotides, the CDR3 is TGTGCCAGCAGCCGACAGGGGTCTAATGAAAAACTGTTTTTT.

The chain uses TRBV18 and TRBJ1-5; weak D call: TRBD1 (6 bases). Between the trimmed V and J ends, which lost 3 bases and 7 bases, there was a span of 13 bases. This CDR3 is 14 amino acids long. The germline gives CDR1 KGHSH, CDR2 LQKENI. The CDR3 sequence: CASSPPGGGQPQHF. In DNA, the CDR3 is TGTGCCAGCTCACCCCCGGGGGGCGGGCAGCCCCAGCATTTT.

As DNA, the CDR3 is TGCGCCAGCAGCTTTGGTAGCGGGAGGTCACCCTACGAGCAGTACTTC. Protein product: CASSFGSGRSPYEQYF. The rearrangement joins TRBV5-1 to TRBJ2-7, with 10 bases lining up with TRBD2. CDR3 length equals 16 residues. The V and J ends lost 2 bases and 2 bases, in that order; junction bases with no gene match: 7. Germline CDR1 SGHRS, CDR2 YFSETQ.

The gene calls are TRBV7-9 and TRBJ2-7, with D possibly matching TRBD2 (6 bases). V lost 5 bases, J lost 7 bases, and 21 bases lay in between. The CDR3 sequence is 15 residues long. The germline V gene has CDR1 SEHNR and CDR2 FQNEAQ (reference sequence). Written as DNA, the CDR3 is TGTGCCAGCAGCACAAACCGGGACTCGGGGGTTGAGCAGTACTTC. It encodes CASSTNRDSGVEQYF.

The chain combines TRBV19 with TRBJ1-2; D possibly corresponds to TRBD1 (6 bases). V was pared by 6 bases and J by 4 bases, with 18 bases between. This CDR3 comprises 15 residues. Germline loops: CDR1 LNHDA, CDR2 SQIVND (reference sequence). CDR3 amino acids: CASRGRTDVIYGYTF. The CDR3 nucleotides are TGTGCCAGTAGGGGGCGGACAGACGTAATCTATGGCTACACCTTC. Based on the CDR3 plus reference TRBV19 and TRBJ1-2, the full variable domain is DGGITQSPKYLFRKEGQNVTLSCEQNLNHDAMYWYRQDPGQGLRLIYYSQIVNDFQKGDIAEGYSVSREKKESFPLTVTSAQKNPTAFYLCASRGRTDVIYGYTFGSGTRLTVV.

The DNA of the CDR3 is TGCGCCAGCCTCTTCCAGGGGGCTGAGGGAGAGACCCAGTACTTC. It yields the protein CASLFQGAEGETQYF. The chain combines TRBV5-1 with TRBJ2-5; 8 nucleotides match TRBD1. The CDR3 covers 15 residues. The V and J ends lost 7 bases and 4 bases, in that order; junction bases with no gene match: 12. The germline V gene encodes CDR1 SGHRS and CDR2 YFSETQ.

CDR3 nucleotide sequence: TGCGCCAGCAGTGACACCGGGGGGCCAGAGGAGACCCAGTACTTC. It is translated as CASSDTGGPEETQYF. The chain links TRBV10-2 to TRBJ2-5; possibly TRBD2 for D (7 bases). V was trimmed by 3 bases and J by 5 bases, leaving 16 bases between them. Germline CDR1 and CDR2: WSHSY and SAAADI. The length of the CDR3 is 15 residues.